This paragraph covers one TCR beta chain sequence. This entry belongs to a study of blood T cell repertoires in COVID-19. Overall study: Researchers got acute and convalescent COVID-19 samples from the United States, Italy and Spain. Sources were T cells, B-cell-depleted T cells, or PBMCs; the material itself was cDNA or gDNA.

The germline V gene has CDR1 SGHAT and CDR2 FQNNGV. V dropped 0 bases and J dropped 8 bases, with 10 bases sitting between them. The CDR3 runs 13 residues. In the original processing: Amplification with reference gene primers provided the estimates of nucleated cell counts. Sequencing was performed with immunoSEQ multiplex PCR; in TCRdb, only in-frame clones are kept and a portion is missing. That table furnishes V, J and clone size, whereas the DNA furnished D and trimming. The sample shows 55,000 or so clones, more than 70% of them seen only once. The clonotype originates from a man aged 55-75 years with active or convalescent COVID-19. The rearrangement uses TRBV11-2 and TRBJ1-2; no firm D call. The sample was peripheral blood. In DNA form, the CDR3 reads TGTGCCAGCAGCTTAGAGTTCCGTGAGGGCTACACCTTC. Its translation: CASSLEFREGYTF.